Following are 29 T cell receptor beta chains from one sample sequenced in a study of blood T cell repertoires in COVID-19 (dated by TCRdb to the early 2020s). To prepare the library, the immunoSEQ multiplex PCR assay was applied. The table comes from immuneACCESS by way of TCRdb, which keeps in-frame sequences with V and J called. Part of the clones is missing from these tables; in studies checked, under half for an unresolved V gene and the rest for unknown reasons. This sample has 200,000 to 250,000 clones in its table, and 82% of those were observed once. The biggest ten clones account for 3% to 4% of the sample. Sequencing was performed on PBMCs or T cells enriched from blood (not recorded which). Every receptor here comes from a woman between 55 and 75 years old who had recovered from COVID-19.

The chain has TRBV6-1 and TRBJ2-7, with a tentative D call TRBD1 (6 bases). Germline V gene lookup returns CDR1 MNHNS and CDR2 SASEGT. The germline V and J ends were trimmed by 1 base and 4 bases, with 14 bases remaining between them. The CDR3 extends over 15 amino acids. Here the CDR3 DNA reads TGTGCCAGCAGTGAAGTTAGGCAGGGGTTATACGAGCAGTACTTC. Protein sequence: CASSEVRQGLYEQYF.

The chain links TRBV12-5 to TRBJ1-5; a weak D match, TRBD1 (5 bases). The CDR3 totals 14 residues. The germline V gene has CDR1 LGHNT and CDR2 FRNRAP. Trimming stripped 1 base from V and 5 bases from J, with 9 bases between. Written as DNA, the CDR3 is TGTGCTAGTGGTTTGGAGGGGCGACATCAGCCCCAGCATTTT. It yields the protein CASGLEGRHQPQHF.

J is TRBJ2-3 and V is TRBV27, with 7 nucleotides matching TRBD2. The CDR3 sequence is 17 residues long. CDR1 is MNHEY and CDR2 is SMNVEV in the germline V gene (reference sequence). The V segment lost 0 bases and the J segment 4 bases; nucleotides outside the gene matches: 10. DNA of the CDR3: TGTGCCAGCAGTTTATCGATTAGCGGGTGGAGGGCAGATACGCAGTATTTT. Its protein is CASSLSISGWRADTQYF.

This chain links TRBV29-1 with TRBJ2-1, with a tentative D call TRBD2 (5 bases). This CDR3 has 13 amino acids. Germline V CDR1 and CDR2: SQVTM, ANQGSEA. Trimming shortened V by 8 bases and J by 7 bases, and 18 bases separated the two germline ends. As DNA, the CDR3 is TGCAGCCCCCGGTCTCCGGGATCTAATGAGCAGTTCTTC. This translates into CSPRSPGSNEQFF.

This chain connects TRBV19 to TRBJ2-2; weak D call: TRBD1 (5 bases). The V gene's germline CDR1 is LNHDA and CDR2 SQIVND (reference sequence). The CDR3 length is 12 residues. V dropped 5 bases and J dropped 7 bases, with 8 bases sitting between them. The CDR3 protein is CASSRRVGELFF. In DNA form, the CDR3 reads TGTGCCAGTAGTCGCAGGGTCGGGGAGCTGTTTTTT.

The chain combines TRBV5-4 with TRBJ1-4; 7 bases align to TRBD1. V trimming: 4 bases; J trimming: 0 bases; junction bases outside the gene matches: 6. The CDR3 contains 16 residues. Germline assignment: CDR1 SGHNT and CDR2 YYREEE (reference sequence). CDR3 loop: CASSRDSPTTNEKLFF. In nucleotides, the CDR3 is TGTGCCAGCAGCCGGGACAGCCCAACAACTAATGAAAAACTGTTTTTT.

The J gene is TRBJ1-2, the V gene TRBV7-9; 8 bases align to TRBD1. The ends lost 5 bases at V and 6 bases at J; junction bases unmatched: 14. The CDR3 is 16 amino acids. CDR1 is SEHNR, CDR2 FQNEAQ, per germline (reference sequence). CDR3: CASSPPGQVIPDGYTF. Written as DNA, the CDR3 is TGTGCCAGCAGCCCGCCGGGACAGGTGATCCCTGATGGCTACACCTTC.

This clone was counted between two and nine times. V is TRBV2 and J is TRBJ2-1; a weak D match, TRBD2 (5 bases). This CDR3 region has 13 residues. CDR1 is SNHLY, CDR2 FYNNEI, per germline. V dropped 3 bases and J dropped 13 bases, with 16 bases sitting between them. CDR3 nucleotide sequence: TGTGCCAGCAGTGAGGAGGAAAGGACTCCCCAGTTCTTC. This codes for CASSEEERTPQFF.

This clone appeared once. CDR3: CASFERGVNEQFF. Written as DNA, the CDR3 is TGTGCCAGCTTCGAGCGGGGGGTTAATGAGCAGTTCTTC. This chain connects TRBV5-4 to TRBJ2-1, with 9 bases aligning to TRBD2. CDR1 and CDR2 (germline): SGHNT, YYREEE (reference sequence). The ends lost 7 bases at V and 7 bases at J; junction bases unmatched: 6. This CDR3 has 13 amino acids.

The chain is built from TRBV25-1 and TRBJ2-3; D is possibly TRBD1 (6 bases). Germline-derived CDR1 and CDR2 are MGHDK and SYGVNS. V lost 0 bases and J lost 0, with 10 bases in between. This CDR3 region has 16 residues. CDR3 in amino acids: CASSEYVGTSTDTQYF. The CDR3, as DNA: TGTGCCAGCAGTGAATATGTCGGGACAAGCACAGATACGCAGTATTTT. The variable domain in full, with the rest retrieved from reference TRBV25-1 and TRBJ2-3, is EADIYQTPRYLVIGTGKKITLECSQTMGHDKMYWYQQDPGMELHLIHYSYGVNSTEKGDLSSESTVSRIRTEHFPLTLESARPSHTSQYLCASSEYVGTSTDTQYFGPGTRLTVL.

The chain carries TRBV12-3 or TRBV12-4 and TRBJ2-5, with D tentatively TRBD1 (6 bases). The V end lost 6 bases, the J end lost 4 bases, and 12 bases lay between the germline ends. This CDR3 comprises 13 residues. The CDR3 DNA reads TGTGCCAGCAGACTACAGGGCAGAGAGACCCAGTACTTC. Translated, it gives CASRLQGRETQYF.

This chain links TRBV7-2 with TRBJ1-2; TRBD1 might be the D (6 bases). CDR1 is SGHTA, CDR2 FQGNSA, per germline. Between the trimmed V and J ends, which lost 3 bases and 0 bases, there was a span of 8 bases. The CDR3 has 14 amino acids. The CDR3 nucleotides are TGTGCCAGCAGCTTGAGGACAGCTAACTATGGCTACACCTTC. Residues: CASSLRTANYGYTF. The whole variable domain, filled in from reference TRBV7-2 and TRBJ1-2, reads GAGVSQSPSNKVTEKGKDVELRCDPISGHTALYWYRQSLGQGLEFLIYFQGNSAPDKSGLPSDRFSAERTGGSVSTLTIQRTQQEDSAVYLCASSLRTANYGYTFGSGTRLTVV.

V gene TRBV5-1 combines with J gene TRBJ1-2; 12 nucleotides agree with TRBD1. The germline gives CDR1 SGHRS, CDR2 YFSETQ. Trimming at V came to 5 bases and at J to 6 bases, leaving 5 bases not matched to a gene. The CDR3 is 14 amino acids. Here the CDR3 reads CASRGTGGIDGYTF. The CDR3 nucleotides read TGCGCCAGCAGAGGGACAGGGGGCATAGATGGCTACACCTTC.

This clone came up once. The V gene is TRBV10-3, the J gene TRBJ2-5, with D hard to call. Deletions cut 2 bases from V and 9 bases from J, with 10 bases between. Germline V gene data show CDR1 as ENHRY and CDR2 as SYGVKD. This CDR3 spans 12 amino acids. The CDR3 reads CAISETTVSQYF. DNA of the CDR3: TGTGCCATCAGTGAGACTACCGTCTCCCAGTACTTC.

The genes are TRBV6-5 and TRBJ2-4, with a tentative D call TRBD1 (6 bases). In germline, CDR1 is MNHEY, CDR2 SVGAGI. The V and J ends lost 6 bases and 7 bases respectively, with 16 bases between them. The CDR3 has 14 residues. This CDR3 is CASRRTGKENIQYF. The CDR3 DNA follows: TGTGCCAGCAGGAGAACAGGGAAGGAGAACATTCAGTACTTC.

In DNA, the CDR3 is TGTGCCAGCAGCTTGCTTACTAGCGGCTACACAGATACGCAGTATTTT. As protein: CASSLLTSGYTDTQYF. This rearrangement joins TRBV5-5 to TRBJ2-3; 8 positions agree with TRBD2. This CDR3 contains 16 residues. CDR1 is SGHKS, CDR2 YYEKEE, per germline (reference sequence). J lost 2 bases, V lost 1 base, and 6 bases had no gene match.

The genes are TRBV2 and TRBJ2-3, with D hard to call. In germline, CDR1 is SNHLY, CDR2 FYNNEI. The germline V and J ends were trimmed by 6 bases and 2 bases, with 6 bases remaining between them. The CDR3 is 12 residues long. The CDR3 sequence is CASSPNTDTQYF. CDR3 sequence (DNA): TGTGCCAGCAGCCCTAACACAGATACGCAGTATTTT.

V is TRBV7-9 and J is TRBJ2-7; perhaps TRBD1 as D (6 bases). The CDR3 length is 13 residues. Trimming took off 5 bases at V and 9 bases at J, with 17 bases between the two ends. CDR1 SEHNR and CDR2 FQNEAQ come from the germline V gene (reference sequence). This CDR3 reads CASSETGLGRQYF. DNA for the CDR3: TGTGCCAGCAGCGAAACAGGGTTGGGACGGCAGTACTTC.

The J gene is TRBJ2-5, the V gene TRBV4-1; D perhaps matches TRBD2 (5 bases). V was pared by 0 bases and J by 5 bases, with 10 bases between. The germline CDR1 and CDR2 sequences are MGHRA and YSYEKL. The CDR3 sequence is 14 residues long. CDR3 sequence: CASSQDGGTETQYF. Here the CDR3 DNA reads TGCGCCAGCAGCCAAGATGGAGGTACCGAGACCCAGTACTTC.

The table lists this clone with a count of one. The chain couples TRBV15 to TRBJ2-6; D not resolved. V lost 0 bases and J lost 2, with 11 bases in between. The germline V gene encodes CDR1 LNHNV and CDR2 YYDKDF (reference sequence). The CDR3 loop spans 17 amino acids. CDR3 loop: CATSREGPQTGANVLTF. CDR3 sequence (DNA): TGTGCCACCAGCAGAGAGGGCCCCCAGACTGGGGCCAACGTCCTGACTTTC.

In this sample, this clone turned up many times. The chain joins TRBV5-1 to TRBJ1-1, with D possibly matching TRBD1 (6 bases). Germline V CDR1 and CDR2: SGHRS, YFSETQ. Trimming left V 0 bases short and J 0 bases short, with 9 bases between. The CDR3 spans 15 residues. DNA of the CDR3: TGCGCCAGCAGCTTGGCCCGGGACATGAACACTGAAGCTTTCTTT. Its protein is CASSLARDMNTEAFF.

This chain links TRBV7-9 with TRBJ1-1, with D perhaps TRBD1 (6 bases). V dropped 4 bases and J dropped 3 bases, with 9 bases sitting between them. The CDR3 runs to 13 residues. Germline-derived CDR1 and CDR2 are SEHNR and FQNEAQ (reference sequence). Here the CDR3 DNA reads TGTGCCAGCAGCTGGGAGGGGGACACTGAAGCTTTCTTT. This sequence encodes CASSWEGDTEAFF.

This clone was found a few times. The CDR3 reads CASSTGQGLYGYTF. As DNA, the CDR3 is TGCGCCAGCAGCACCGGACAGGGACTATATGGCTACACCTTC. V gene TRBV5-1 combines with J gene TRBJ1-2; TRBD1 matches at 8 bases. Germline CDR1 SGHRS, CDR2 YFSETQ. The junction had 7 bases not matched to a gene; V was cut back by 4 bases and J by 5 bases. The CDR3 is 14 amino acids.

J is TRBJ2-7 and V is TRBV9, with 10 bases identical to TRBD2. Germline-derived CDR1 and CDR2 are SGDLS and YYNGEE. V lost 0 bases to trimming and J lost 6 bases; unmatched junction nucleotides: 6. This CDR3 spans 15 amino acids. The chain's CDR3 is CASSVASGGPLEQYF. CDR3 nucleotide sequence: TGTGCCAGCAGCGTAGCTAGCGGGGGTCCCCTCGAGCAGTACTTC. Together with reference TRBV9 and TRBJ2-7, the CDR3 gives the full variable domain: DSGVTQTPKHLITATGQRVTLRCSPRSGDLSVYWYQQSLDQGLQFLIQYYNGEERAKGNILERFSAQQFPDLHSELNLSSLELGDSALYFCASSVASGGPLEQYFGPGTRLTVT.

The rearrangement uses TRBV14 and TRBJ1-2; D gene ambiguous. Trimming shortened V by 0 bases and J by 7 bases, and 6 bases separated the two germline ends. The CDR3 consists of 12 residues. CDR1 SGHDN and CDR2 FVKESK come from the germline V gene. CDR3 coding DNA: TGTGCCAGCAGCCAAGACAGGATTGGCTACACCTTC. Translated: CASSQDRIGYTF. The whole variable domain, remainder taken from reference TRBV14 and TRBJ1-2, is EAGVTQFPSHSVIEKGQTVTLRCDPISGHDNLYWYRRVMGKEIKFLLHFVKESKQDESGMPNNRFLAERTGGTYSTLKVQPAELEDSGVYFCASSQDRIGYTFGSGTRLTVV.

The chain carries TRBV20-1 and TRBJ1-2, with D hard to call. The CDR3 has 12 amino acids. Germline V gene lookup returns CDR1 DFQATT and CDR2 SNEGSKA (reference sequence). Between the trimmed V and J ends, which lost 3 bases and 4 bases, there was a span of 9 bases. DNA for the CDR3: TGCAGTGCTAGTCGGGGAGGCTATGGCTACACCTTC. Translated: CSASRGGYGYTF.

This chain joins TRBV11-2 and TRBJ2-7; 14 nucleotides agree with TRBD2. Germline V gene data show CDR1 as SGHAT and CDR2 as FQNNGV. The CDR3 is 16 residues long. V was clipped by 5 bases and J by 5 bases; unmatched bases: 8. This chain's CDR3 is CASSRGLAGGDHEQYF. In DNA form, the CDR3 reads TGTGCCAGCAGCCGCGGACTAGCGGGGGGTGACCACGAGCAGTACTTC.

This rearrangement joins TRBV6-1 to TRBJ1-2, with D perhaps matching TRBD1 (5 bases). This CDR3 spans 15 amino acids. The V gene lost 3 bases and the J gene lost 7 bases, with 18 bases spanning the gap. Per the germline V gene, CDR1 is MNHNS and CDR2 is SASEGT. CDR3 amino acids: CASSDSGALRIGYTF. Here the CDR3 DNA reads TGTGCCAGCAGTGATAGTGGGGCGTTGAGGATTGGCTACACCTTC.

The gene calls are TRBV5-4 and TRBJ2-5; TRBD1 might be the D (6 bases). Germline values: CDR1 SGHNT, CDR2 YYREEE (reference sequence). The CDR3 covers 14 residues. V dropped 3 bases and J dropped 4 bases, with 13 bases sitting between them. The CDR3 spells CASSSEGVRETQYF. CDR3 in DNA: TGTGCCAGCAGCTCCGAGGGGGTTCGAGAGACCCAGTACTTC.